The clone carrying this T cell receptor beta chain has a handful of counts. Its antigen remains unknown. Since no conserved phenylalanine or tryptophan closes the CDR3, a read error is the likely cause. Because the CDR3's place on the DNA is in doubt, the DNA is left out and the CDR3 is given as listed by TCRdb. This entry is derived from a study of beta chain features in type 1 diabetes. Findings and caveats of the study: Type 1 diabetes patients had moderately but significantly shorter TCRB CDR3s in all four CD4+ subsets.

cDNA synthesis used the whole RNA isolate, giving expressed TCRB sequences. Produced via immunoSEQ multiplex PCR; TCRdb's table is partial and in-frame only. The data show 160,000 or so clones, around 8.4% seen once. The CDR3 is 10 residues long, ends included. Per germline, CDR1 SGHTA and CDR2 FQGTGA. The sequence derives from a young woman with type 1 diabetes. The specimen was central memory CD4+ T cells from blood. The chain links TRBV7-3 to TRBJ1-1. The CDR3 sequence is CASSTTGSLR.